Sequencing of this T cell receptor (beta chain) was carried out in a study of T cell responses to AZD1222 COVID-19 vaccine. CDR3 length: 15 amino acids. V was clipped by 5 bases and J by 7 bases, with 17 bases between them. The germline V gene has CDR1 SEHNR and CDR2 FQNEAQ (reference sequence). The data were produced by immunoSEQ multiplex PCR, yet TCRdb's version contains in-frame clones alone and is incomplete. The table includes 150,000 to 200,000 clones, less than 95% detected once. Study conclusions and caveats: White British donors predominated, females outnumbered males, and clonal diversity was possibly underestimated. Across the whole spike, CD4 TCRs peaked at regions 160-218 and 743-854. Only a handful of AZD1222 recipients tested seropositive at baseline.

Comment on this clone: As yet, its antigen is unknown.

V and J are TRBV7-9 and TRBJ1-4; D unclear. Sequencing was performed on peripheral blood, taken 28 days after the second AZD1222 dose. The receptor comes from an adult who received the AZD1222 COVID-19 vaccine. DNA for the CDR3: TGTGCCAGCAGCCCCCTTGGGTCGTTAAGTGAAAAACTGTTTTTT. This gives the protein CASSPLGSLSEKLFF.